Each of the 15 T cell receptor beta chains below was sequenced from the same sample in a study of radiation and T cells in renal cell carcinoma. This table comes from immunoSEQ multiplex PCR, and its TCRdb copy is limited to in-frame clones, with some not included. Of approximately 120,000 clones listed, approximately 80% are singletons. Documented time point: baseline pretreatment blood. Treatment in this sample: 15 Gy SBRT to primary tumor, nephrectomy 4 weeks later. The source was blood, collected from a patient whose treatment included radiotherapy and nephrectomy. These receptors were collected from a woman aged 55 to 70 with renal cell carcinoma.

V and J are TRBV6-6 and TRBJ2-3, with 9 positions matching TRBD1. This CDR3 has 16 residues. Looked up from germline, CDR1 is MNHNY and CDR2 is SVGAGI (reference sequence). V dropped 0 bases and J dropped 3; count of bases not matched to a gene: 4. The CDR3 coding sequence is TGTGCCAGCAGTTACTCGATCGGGACAGGGACAGATACGCAGTATTTT. Protein: CASSYSIGTGTDTQYF.

A single count supports this clone. The chain carries TRBV9 and TRBJ2-6; D might be TRBD2 (7 bases). Trimming cost V 3 bases and J 0 bases, with 13 bases left between them. The CDR3 has 17 amino acids. Germline V gene data show CDR1 as SGDLS and CDR2 as YYNGEE. CDR3 loop: CASSAGEGLSGANVLTF. CDR3 coding DNA: TGTGCCAGCAGCGCAGGGGAGGGCCTCTCTGGGGCCAACGTCCTGACTTTC.

This chain links TRBV19 with TRBJ2-6; no clear D gene. The CDR3 length is 16 residues. Trimming took off 3 bases at V and 0 bases at J, with 9 bases between the two ends. In germline, CDR1 is LNHDA, CDR2 SQIVND (reference sequence). The CDR3 is CASSIMGFSGANVLTF. The CDR3 DNA reads as TGTGCCAGTAGTATTATGGGATTCTCTGGGGCCAACGTCCTGACTTTC.

This clone was found a few times. The chain combines TRBV29-1 with TRBJ1-1; 8 positions agree with TRBD1. Germline V gene sequence: CDR1 SQVTM, CDR2 ANQGSEA. The CDR3 covers 12 residues. The V and J ends lost 7 bases and 1 base, in that order; junction bases with no gene match: 2. The CDR3 spells CSAGGQNTEAFF. CDR3 coding DNA: TGCAGCGCAGGGGGCCAGAACACTGAAGCTTTCTTT.

The V and J genes are TRBV2 and TRBJ2-7; no clear D. V lost 1 base to trimming and J lost 3 bases, with 7 bases between them. The germline CDR1 and CDR2 sequences are SNHLY and FYNNEI. The CDR3 contains 13 residues. This CDR3 reads CASSEDRLYEQYF. The CDR3 DNA sequence: TGTGCCAGCAGTGAAGACAGACTCTACGAGCAGTACTTC.

The chain recombines TRBV5-1 with TRBJ2-3; 7 positions agree with TRBD1. The V gene end was trimmed by 4 bases and the J gene end by 4 bases; junction bases not matched to a gene: 9. The CDR3 is made up of 15 amino acids. CDR1 and CDR2 (germline): SGHRS, YFSETQ. The CDR3 is CASSPRDRSPDTQYF. CDR3 nucleotides: TGCGCCAGCAGCCCCCGGGACAGAAGTCCAGATACGCAGTATTTT.

This chain connects TRBV7-9 to TRBJ2-1; 8 bases are shared with TRBD1. With 6 bases clipped from V and 5 bases from J, the junction kept 21 bases outside the gene matches. Germline CDR1 SEHNR, CDR2 FQNEAQ (reference sequence). The CDR3 loop spans 19 amino acids. CDR3 in amino acids: CASRHSGSDRAGGDNEQFF. For the CDR3, the DNA is TGTGCCAGCAGGCATTCGGGATCGGACAGGGCAGGAGGGGACAATGAGCAGTTCTTC. Full variable domain (outside the CDR3, taken from reference TRBV7-9 and TRBJ2-1): DTGVSQNPRHKITKRGQNVTFRCDPISEHNRLYWYRQTLGQGPEFLTYFQNEAQLEKSRLLSDRFSAERPKGSFSTLEIQRTEQGDSAMYLCASRHSGSDRAGGDNEQFFGPGTRLTVL.

In its sample, this clone was seen a few times. This chain connects TRBV27 to TRBJ2-2, with 9 bases identical to TRBD2. V trimming: 2 bases; J trimming: 3 bases; junction bases outside the gene matches: 7. The length of the CDR3 is 17 residues. The germline V gene encodes CDR1 MNHEY and CDR2 SMNVEV (reference sequence). CDR3 region: CASSLIGTSLDTGELFF. The DNA for the CDR3 is TGTGCCAGCAGTTTAATTGGGACTAGCCTCGACACCGGGGAGCTGTTTTTT.

This chain uses TRBV28 with TRBJ1-2; no clear D gene. Trimming shortened V by 5 bases and J by 0 bases, and 10 bases separated the two germline ends. CDR3 size: 14 residues. CDR1 and CDR2 from the germline V gene are MDHEN and SYDVKM. DNA for the CDR3: TGTGCCAGCAGTCAGGACCATACTAACTATGGCTACACCTTC. The encoded protein is CASSQDHTNYGYTF.

V gene TRBV5-1 combines with J gene TRBJ2-1, with D uncertain. Germline V gene data show CDR1 as SGHRS and CDR2 as YFSETQ. Trimming removed 0 bases from V and 5 bases from J, with 9 bases in between. The CDR3 is 14 amino acids. CDR3 nucleotides: TGCGCCAGCAGCTTGGGAGTACGGGACAATGAGCAGTTCTTC. Translation: CASSLGVRDNEQFF.

This chain joins TRBV6-6 and TRBJ1-4, with D hard to call. Trimming took 0 bases from V and 8 from J, leaving 4 bases between them. This CDR3 comprises 12 residues. Germline values: CDR1 MNHNY, CDR2 SVGAGI (reference sequence). CDR3 residues: CASSYSVEKLFF. The CDR3, as DNA: TGTGCCAGCAGTTACTCGGTGGAAAAACTGTTTTTT.

V is TRBV7-9 and J is TRBJ2-1; 15 bases fit TRBD2. This CDR3 has 17 residues. From germline, CDR1 is SEHNR and CDR2 FQNEAQ (reference sequence). Trimming took 3 bases from V and 5 from J; bases not matched to a gene: 5. The CDR3 spells CASSFGTSGRRDNEQFF. DNA of the CDR3: TGTGCCAGCAGCTTCGGGACTAGCGGGAGGAGGGACAATGAGCAGTTCTTC.

J is TRBJ1-1 and V is TRBV7-2; TRBD1 is a possible D gene (5 bases). Germline-derived CDR1 and CDR2 are SGHTA and FQGNSA. The CDR3 contains 16 residues. V lost 1 base and J lost 1, with 13 bases in between. CDR3 bases: TGTGCCAGCAGCTTAGATGGTCGGGGGAAGAACACTGAAGCTTTCTTT. Translated: CASSLDGRGKNTEAFF.

CDR3 residues: CASSVGAGGETQYF. DNA for the CDR3: TGTGCCAGCAGCGTAGGTGCGGGGGGGGAGACCCAGTACTTC. The chain recombines TRBV9 with TRBJ2-5; TRBD2 aligns across 9 bases. CDR3 length equals 14 residues. V shed 0 bases, J shed 5 bases, and the junction held 2 bases outside the gene matches. CDR1 and CDR2 from the germline V gene are SGDLS and YYNGEE.

This chain uses TRBV5-4 with TRBJ1-2, with TRBD1 matching over 7 bases. CDR3 length: 13 amino acids. V was clipped by 6 bases and J by 3 bases; unmatched bases: 5. Germline V lookup: CDR1 SGHNT, CDR2 YYREEE (reference sequence). As DNA, the CDR3 is TGTGCCAGCACCTCAACAGGGGACTATGGCTACACCTTC. Translated, it gives CASTSTGDYGYTF.